This T cell receptor (beta chain) was captured in a study of T-cell memory formation after mild COVID-19. In its sample, this clonotype was seen a few times. A single record per CDR3 protein comes from TCRdb applying MiXCR to the 5' RACE reads. Of under 300,000 distinct CDR3 sequences listed, around a tenth are singletons. The ends were cut back, 1 base at V and 5 bases at J, with 24 bases in the middle. The CDR3 is 19 residues long. The germline V gene encodes CDR1 MGHRA and CDR2 YSYEKL. The V call is TRBV4-1, the J call TRBJ1-3, with D possibly being TRBD1 (5 bases). Input material: PBMCs or a T cell subset sorted from them (not recorded which). The receptor was derived from a man in his late teens or twenties who had mild COVID-19 (a few samples of this study predate the infection). Cell type and time point are not known. This chain's CDR3 is CASSQAGSKGNRRRNTIYF. The CDR3 bases are TGCGCCAGCAGCCAAGCTGGTTCCAAGGGCAACAGGAGAAGAAACACCATATATTTT.